This note documents a single T cell receptor (beta chain) sequence. Its antigen is unidentified. This record belongs to a study of T cell responses to AZD1222 COVID-19 vaccine. The study, taken as a whole, reports: Spike-specific TCR breadth and depth went up after people got two AZD1222 doses. The study identified only six AZD1222 recipients as seropositive at baseline.

The table came from immunoSEQ multiplex PCR; TCRdb's copy has only in-frame clones and leaves some out. The sample gives about 100,000 clones, around 87% of which show up once; 4% to 5% is in the top ten. V dropped 7 bases and J dropped 8 bases, with 14 bases sitting between them. This CDR3 has 12 amino acids. The germline V gene encodes CDR1 MDHEN and CDR2 SYDVKM. This TCR derives from an adult in good health. The V gene is TRBV28, the J gene TRBJ1-2; D call uncertain. The sample was peripheral blood, taken on day 0 of MenACWY control vaccination. CDR3 coding DNA: TGTGCCAGCAAGTTTGGGGTGGGCGGCTACACCTTC. It translates to CASKFGVGGYTF.